Listed below are T cell receptor beta chains from one sample, sequenced in a study of T cell responses to AZD1222 COVID-19 vaccine. Sequenced by immunoSEQ multiplex PCR; TCRdb stores in-frame clones only, minus some. The data show roughly 150,000 clones, roughly 84% seen once. The input for sequencing was peripheral blood, taken on day 0 of AZD1222 vaccination. The origin of the receptors is an adult in good health. Both conserved end residues are part of each CDR3. The order of the fields is D gene, clone size, V gene, J gene, CDR3 protein, CDR3 DNA. D genes are given only for firm matches. Size is stated for part of the rows, as once, few or many counts, or as a class when the clone is expanded.

>.|once|TRBV24-1|TRBJ1-1
CATSDLLYTEAFF
TGTGCCACCAGTGATTTACTCTACACTGAAGCTTTCTTT
>.|.|TRBV5-5|TRBJ2-7
CASSTDFGAAYEQYF
TGTGCCAGCAGCACTGACTTTGGCGCAGCCTACGAGCAGTACTTC
>.|.|TRBV24-1|TRBJ1-5
CATSDSGRNSNQPQHF
TGTGCCACCAGTGACTCGGGACGGAATAGCAATCAGCCCCAGCATTTT
>TRBD1|.|TRBV5-1|TRBJ2-7
CASSALRQGRSYEQYF
TGCGCCAGCAGCGCGCTCCGACAGGGTAGATCCTACGAGCAGTACTTC
>.|.|TRBV20-1|TRBJ1-5
CSASRPEGEAQPQHF
TGCAGTGCTAGTCGCCCCGAGGGAGAGGCTCAGCCCCAGCATTTT
>.|.|TRBV6-5|TRBJ1-3
CASIGGGGSGNTIYF
TGTGCCAGCATCGGCGGAGGGGGCTCTGGAAACACCATATATTTT
>.|.|TRBV5-1|TRBJ1-5
CASSLDYDNSRPQHF
TGCGCCAGCAGCTTGGACTACGATAATAGCCGGCCCCAGCATTTT
>TRBD1|.|TRBV7-9|TRBJ2-7
CASSSTGGYEQYF
TGTGCCAGCAGCTCGACAGGGGGCTACGAGCAGTACTTC
>TRBD1|.|TRBV13|TRBJ1-2
CASSTSVLDRGLGYGYTF
TGTGCCAGCAGCACTTCCGTCCTGGACAGGGGGCTCGGCTATGGCTACACCTTC
>TRBD1|.|TRBV28|TRBJ1-2
CATGQGRGYTF
TGTGCCACGGGACAGGGAAGGGGCTACACCTTC
>.|.|TRBV5-6|TRBJ1-1
CASLHGGLTEAFF
TGTGCCAGTTTGCATGGGGGGCTTACTGAAGCTTTCTTT
>.|.|TRBV10-3|TRBJ1-1
CAISDLGLPNTEAFF
TGTGCCATCAGTGATTTGGGCCTTCCGAACACTGAAGCTTTCTTT